Sequencing of this T cell receptor (beta chain) was carried out in a study of PD-1 blockade in classical Hodgkin lymphoma. The study, taken as a whole, reports: Before treatment, TCR diversity in newly diagnosed patients was reportedly lower than in healthy donors. Some patients started nivolumab under 1 year after ASCT, and they were excluded.

The method was immunoSEQ multiplex PCR; TCRdb's version includes in-frame clones alone and lacks a portion of them. The data contain tens of thousands of clones, 85% to 95% of them singletons. As concerns this clone: Its cognate antigen is unknown.

All trial patients relapsed after autologous stem cell transplantation. The clonotype originates from a human donor with classical Hodgkin lymphoma. The sequencing used peripheral blood mononuclear cells (PBMCs), collected at baseline.

CDR3 sequence (DNA): TGTGCCAGCAGCCCTTCGCCCGGGGACACTGAAGCTTTCTTT. Its protein is CASSPSPGDTEAFF. J is TRBJ1-1 and V is TRBV7-9; D is unclear. The length of the CDR3 is 14 residues. CDR1 is SEHNR and CDR2 is FQNEAQ in the germline V gene (reference sequence). V was trimmed by 5 bases and J by 3 bases, leaving 13 bases between them.